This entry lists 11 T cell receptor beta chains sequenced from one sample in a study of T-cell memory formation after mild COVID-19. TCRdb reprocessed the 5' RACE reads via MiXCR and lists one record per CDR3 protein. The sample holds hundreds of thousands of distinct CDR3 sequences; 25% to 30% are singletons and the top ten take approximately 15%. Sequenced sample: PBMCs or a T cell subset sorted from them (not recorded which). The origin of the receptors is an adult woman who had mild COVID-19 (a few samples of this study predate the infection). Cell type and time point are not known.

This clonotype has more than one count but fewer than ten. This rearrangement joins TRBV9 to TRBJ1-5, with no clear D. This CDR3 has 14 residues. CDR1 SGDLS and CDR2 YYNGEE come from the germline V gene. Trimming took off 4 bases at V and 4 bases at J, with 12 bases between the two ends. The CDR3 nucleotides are TGTGCCAGCAGCCCCGGAAAAGGGAATCAGCCCCAGCATTTT. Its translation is CASSPGKGNQPQHF.

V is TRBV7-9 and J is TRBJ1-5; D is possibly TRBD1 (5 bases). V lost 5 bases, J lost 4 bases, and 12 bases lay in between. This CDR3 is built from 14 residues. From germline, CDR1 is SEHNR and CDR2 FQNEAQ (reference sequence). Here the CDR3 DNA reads TGTGCCAGCAGCCCTGGGGGGTTAAATCAGCCCCAGCATTTT. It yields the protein CASSPGGLNQPQHF.

The CDR3 coding sequence is TGTGCCAGCGGGGGACTAGCCTCCTACGAGCAGTACTTC. This gives the protein CASGGLASYEQYF. The chain carries TRBV12-3 or TRBV12-4 and TRBJ2-7; 9 bases are shared with TRBD2. With V trimmed by 8 bases and J by 0 bases, 2 bases remained unmatched. The CDR3 covers 13 residues.

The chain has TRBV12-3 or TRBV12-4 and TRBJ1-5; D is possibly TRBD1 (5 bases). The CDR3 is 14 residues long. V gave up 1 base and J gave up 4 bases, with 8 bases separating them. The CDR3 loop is CASSLGSGNQPQHF. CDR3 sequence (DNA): TGTGCCAGCAGTTTAGGGTCAGGGAATCAGCCCCAGCATTTT.

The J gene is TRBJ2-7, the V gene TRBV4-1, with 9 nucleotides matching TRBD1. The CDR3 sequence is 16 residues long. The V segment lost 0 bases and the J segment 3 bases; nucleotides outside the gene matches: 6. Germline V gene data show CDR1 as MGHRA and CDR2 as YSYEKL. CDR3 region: CASSQDTDRGRYEQYF. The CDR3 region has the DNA TGCGCCAGCAGCCAAGATACGGACAGGGGACGCTACGAGCAGTACTTC.

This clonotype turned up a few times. As DNA, the CDR3 is TGTGCCACCAGTGATTTGGGACCGAACACCGGGGAGCTGTTTTTT. It is translated as CATSDLGPNTGELFF. This chain joins TRBV24-1 and TRBJ2-2; D gene uncertain. The CDR3 has 15 amino acids. Trimming stripped 0 bases from V and 0 bases from J, with 4 bases between. CDR1 and CDR2 from the germline V gene are KGHDR and SFDVKD.

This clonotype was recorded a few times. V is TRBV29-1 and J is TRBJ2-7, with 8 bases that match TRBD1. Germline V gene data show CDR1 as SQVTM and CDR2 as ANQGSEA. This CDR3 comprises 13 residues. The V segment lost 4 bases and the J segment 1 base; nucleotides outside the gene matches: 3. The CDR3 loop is CSVVGDRSYEQYF. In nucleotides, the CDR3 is TGCAGCGTTGTCGGGGACAGGTCCTACGAGCAGTACTTC.

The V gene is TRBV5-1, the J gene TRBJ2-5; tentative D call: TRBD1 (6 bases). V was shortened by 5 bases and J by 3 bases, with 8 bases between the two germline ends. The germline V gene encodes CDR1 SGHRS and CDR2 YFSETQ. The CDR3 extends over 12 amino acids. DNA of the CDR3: TGCGCCAGCAGAACAGGGAAAGAGACCCAGTACTTC. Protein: CASRTGKETQYF. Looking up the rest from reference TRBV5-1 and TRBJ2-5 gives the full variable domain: KAGVTQTPRYLIKTRGQQVTLSCSPISGHRSVSWYQQTPGQGLQFLFEYFSETQRNKGNFPGRFSGRQFSNSRSEMNVSTLELGDSALYLCASRTGKETQYFGPGTRLLVL.

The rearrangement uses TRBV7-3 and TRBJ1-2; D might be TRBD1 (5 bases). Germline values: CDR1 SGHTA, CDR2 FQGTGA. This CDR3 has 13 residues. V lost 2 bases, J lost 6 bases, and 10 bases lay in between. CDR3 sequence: CASSLGAGNGYTF. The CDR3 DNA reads TGTGCCAGCAGCTTAGGAGCAGGGAATGGCTACACCTTC.

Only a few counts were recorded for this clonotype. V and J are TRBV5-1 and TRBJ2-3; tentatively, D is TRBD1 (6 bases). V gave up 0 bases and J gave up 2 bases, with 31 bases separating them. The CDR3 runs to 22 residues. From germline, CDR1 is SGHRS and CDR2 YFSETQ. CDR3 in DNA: TGCGCCAGCAGCTTGGATACAGGGATATGGTTACAGGGACGCACAACCACAGATACGCAGTATTTT. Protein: CASSLDTGIWLQGRTTTDTQYF.

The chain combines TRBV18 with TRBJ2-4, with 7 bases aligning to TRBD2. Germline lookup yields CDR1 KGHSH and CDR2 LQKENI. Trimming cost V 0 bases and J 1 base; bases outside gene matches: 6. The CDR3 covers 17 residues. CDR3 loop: CASSPPLSGEAKNIQYF. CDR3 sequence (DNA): TGTGCCAGCTCACCACCCTTGAGCGGGGAGGCCAAAAACATTCAGTACTTC.